Shown below are 25 T cell receptor beta chains from a single sample sequenced in a study of blood T cell repertoires in COVID-19. TCRdb's copy holds only in-frame clones and misses some; the assay was immunoSEQ multiplex PCR. The data hold some 200,000 clones, with 84% observed a single time. Material for sequencing was peripheral blood. All receptors derive from a woman aged 70 to 79 with COVID-19, enrolled during active disease.

The chain employs TRBV27 and TRBJ2-5; 15 bases agree with TRBD2. Losses at the gene ends were 5 bases for V and 5 bases for J; bases not matched to a gene: 6. Germline CDR1 MNHEY, CDR2 SMNVEV (reference sequence). This CDR3 has 16 residues. The CDR3 region has the DNA TGTGCCAGCAGTCCGGGACTAGCGGGAGGAACGGAGACCCAGTACTTC. Encoded protein: CASSPGLAGGTETQYF.

This clone was picked up one time. The chain joins TRBV6-1 to TRBJ2-5; 7 positions agree with TRBD1. The J segment lost 9 bases and the V segment lost 3 bases, leaving 13 bases of the junction unmatched. Germline values: CDR1 MNHNS, CDR2 SASEGT. The CDR3 spans 15 residues. CDR3 nucleotides: TGTGCCAGCAGTGAGGTCAGGGGGACACTAACGGCCCAGTACTTC. Its protein product is CASSEVRGTLTAQYF.

This clone showed up just once. This may be a read error, as it is one base from a much larger clone. The chain recombines TRBV6-6 with TRBJ1-4; the match to TRBD1 covers 7 bases. The junction had 1 base not matched to a gene; V was cut back by 6 bases and J by 3 bases. Germline V CDR1 and CDR2: MNHNY, SVGAGI (reference sequence). The CDR3 has 13 amino acids. CDR3 DNA sequence: TGTGCCAGCAGGGGACAGTCTAATGAAAAACTGTTTTTT. It translates to CASRGQSNEKLFF.

The chain links TRBV9 to TRBJ1-2, with a possible D match to TRBD1 (6 bases). Germline CDR1 is SGDLS and CDR2 is YYNGEE. The CDR3 is 13 amino acids. V gave up 0 bases and J gave up 7 bases, with 10 bases separating them. In DNA form, the CDR3 reads TGTGCCAGCAGCGTAGTGACAGGCAGTGGCTACACCTTC. Translation: CASSVVTGSGYTF.

The chain carries TRBV2 and TRBJ2-3; the match to TRBD2 covers 12 bases. Germline lookup yields CDR1 SNHLY and CDR2 FYNNEI. The CDR3 has 15 residues. With 2 bases clipped from V and 4 bases from J, the junction kept 1 base outside the gene matches. Here the CDR3 DNA reads TGTGCCAGCAGTGAAAGACTAGCGGGAGCAGATACGCAGTATTTT. Translated: CASSERLAGADTQYF.

The chain joins TRBV18 to TRBJ1-6, with D tentatively TRBD1 (6 bases). Trimming took 4 bases from V and 7 from J, leaving 11 bases between them. The CDR3 spans 14 residues. Germline lookup yields CDR1 KGHSH and CDR2 LQKENI. This chain's CDR3 is CASSRDQGNSPLHF. CDR3 in DNA: TGTGCCAGCTCACGCGATCAGGGGAATTCACCCCTCCACTTT. Filled out from reference TRBV18 and TRBJ1-6, the complete variable domain reads NAGVMQNPRHLVRRRGQEARLRCSPMKGHSHVYWYRQLPEEGLKFMVYLQKENIIDESGMPKERFSAEFPKEGPSILRIQQVVRGDSAAYFCASSRDQGNSPLHFGNGTRLTVT.

A single count supports this clone. The V and J genes are TRBV18 and TRBJ1-1, with TRBD1 matching 7 bases. Unmatched junction bases numbered 3, after V lost 8 bases and J lost 3 bases. Per germline, CDR1 KGHSH and CDR2 LQKENI. This CDR3 contains 12 residues. The CDR3 sequence is CASLGQYTEAFF. The CDR3 DNA sequence: TGTGCCAGCCTGGGACAGTACACTGAAGCTTTCTTT. Filled out from reference TRBV18 and TRBJ1-1, the complete variable domain reads NAGVMQNPRHLVRRRGQEARLRCSPMKGHSHVYWYRQLPEEGLKFMVYLQKENIIDESGMPKERFSAEFPKEGPSILRIQQVVRGDSAAYFCASLGQYTEAFFGQGTRLTVV.

The chain joins TRBV11-2 to TRBJ2-7; D remains unclear. Germline assignment: CDR1 SGHAT and CDR2 FQNNGV. V gave up 1 base and J gave up 3 bases, with 10 bases separating them. The CDR3 has 14 residues. CDR3 nucleotide sequence: TGTGCCAGCAGCTTAGTACCCCCACACTACGAGCAGTACTTC. It translates to CASSLVPPHYEQYF.

This rearrangement joins TRBV11-2 to TRBJ2-5; no definite D call. Per germline, CDR1 SGHAT and CDR2 FQNNGV. The CDR3 consists of 12 residues. V lost 1 base to trimming and J lost 5 bases, with 5 bases between them. CDR3 in amino acids: CASSLVTETQYF. The CDR3 bases are TGTGCCAGCAGCTTAGTAACTGAGACCCAGTACTTC.

V gene TRBV3-1 (or the pseudogene TRBV3-2) combines with J gene TRBJ2-3, with 9 bases identical to TRBD2. The germline gives CDR1 LGHDT, CDR2 YNNKEL (reference sequence). The CDR3 is 17 amino acids. V was pared by 0 bases and J by 1 base, with 5 bases of the junction left unmatched. Written as DNA, the CDR3 is TGTGCCAGCAGCCAAGAGGTAGCGGGAGTCGGCACAGATACGCAGTATTTT. As protein: CASSQEVAGVGTDTQYF.

The CDR3 nucleotides are TGTGCCTGGAGGGCCGGGGCGGGAGCCACCTACGAGCAGTACTTC. Its translation is CAWRAGAGATYEQYF. The gene calls are TRBV30 and TRBJ2-7; 7 bases map to TRBD2. CDR1 is GTSNPN, CDR2 SVGIG, per germline (reference sequence). Trimming cost V 3 bases and J 2 bases; bases outside gene matches: 10. This CDR3 spans 15 amino acids.

This clone was recorded only once. J is TRBJ2-2 and V is TRBV9; 8 bases are shared with TRBD2. The CDR3 runs to 15 residues. CDR1 SGDLS and CDR2 YYNGEE come from the germline V gene. The ends lost 4 bases at V and 4 bases at J; junction bases unmatched: 6. In DNA, the CDR3 is TGTGCCAGCAGCCCAAGCGGGGGAGGCACCGGGGAGCTGTTTTTT. Translated: CASSPSGGGTGELFF.

The V gene is TRBV28, the J gene TRBJ2-6; 7 bases map to TRBD1. CDR3 length equals 16 residues. From germline, CDR1 is MDHEN and CDR2 SYDVKM. V trimming: 4 bases; J trimming: 1 base; junction bases outside the gene matches: 4. Here the CDR3 DNA reads TGTGCCAGCAGTTCGTACAGGGGTTCTGGGGCCAACGTCCTGACTTTC. Its protein is CASSSYRGSGANVLTF.

V and J are TRBV4-1 and TRBJ2-7; D is possibly TRBD1 (6 bases). CDR1 is MGHRA and CDR2 is YSYEKL in the germline V gene. There are 16 residues in the CDR3. V lost 1 base, J lost 7 bases, and 20 bases lay in between. The CDR3 DNA reads TGCGCCAGCAGCCAAGGAACAGGCCGCGCAAGGGGGGAGCAGTACGTC. This encodes CASSQGTGRARGEQYV.

The genes are TRBV12-2 and TRBJ2-7; TRBD2, the table's D call, was not compared with the DNA. TRBV12-2 is a known pseudogene. The CDR3 is made up of 19 amino acids. CDR3 DNA sequence: TGTGCAAGTCGCTTCTGCACTAGCGGGGGGAGGTCAAGCTCCTACGAGCAGTACGTC. Translating gives CASRFCTSGGRSSSYEQYV.

This chain joins TRBV15 and TRBJ2-5, with 9 bases identical to TRBD2. The V segment lost 0 bases and the J segment 5 bases; nucleotides outside the gene matches: 7. The CDR3 consists of 16 residues. From germline, CDR1 is LNHNV and CDR2 YYDKDF (reference sequence). The CDR3 DNA is TGTGCCACCAGCAGAGACCTCGGCGGGGGGGAGGAGACCCAGTACTTC. This codes for CATSRDLGGGEETQYF.

The chain recombines TRBV30 with TRBJ2-5; D not resolved. The CDR3 has 12 residues. The germline V gene encodes CDR1 GTSNPN and CDR2 SVGIG (reference sequence). Trimming took off 8 bases at V and 5 bases at J, with 15 bases between the two ends. DNA of the CDR3: TGTGCCCGGACCATGCTCGGGGAGACCCAGTACTTC. Its translation is CARTMLGETQYF.

This clone was seen a handful of times. Here the CDR3 DNA reads TGTGCCAGCAGCTCTCTCGGGAGGAGCACAGATACGCAGTATTTT. Protein: CASSSLGRSTDTQYF. The chain has TRBV7-2 and TRBJ2-3; 7 bases match TRBD2. The germline V gene encodes CDR1 SGHTA and CDR2 FQGNSA. J lost 0 bases, V lost 4 bases, and 4 bases had no gene match. The CDR3 is 15 amino acids.

This chain uses TRBV7-3 with TRBJ2-1; D may be TRBD1 (6 bases). CDR1 and CDR2 from the germline V gene are SGHTA and FQGTGA. V lost 8 bases to trimming and J lost 7 bases, with 15 bases between them. This CDR3 has 13 amino acids. CDR3 DNA: TGTGCCAGCGAGGGGGACCTGAGGAATGAGCAGTTCTTC. Amino acid sequence: CASEGDLRNEQFF.

This clone was observed once. The chain combines TRBV5-1 with TRBJ1-1, with a tentative D call TRBD1 (5 bases). CDR1 and CDR2 (germline): SGHRS, YFSETQ. The CDR3 covers 17 residues. Trimming shortened V by 0 bases and J by 1 base, and 16 bases separated the two germline ends. Here the CDR3 reads CASSLGLDTHWNTEAFF. The CDR3 DNA follows: TGCGCCAGCAGCTTGGGGCTGGACACCCATTGGAACACTGAAGCTTTCTTT.

This clone came up a few times. This chain joins TRBV27 and TRBJ1-5, with a tentative D call TRBD1 (5 bases). Germline CDR1 reads MNHEY; CDR2 reads SMNVEV (reference sequence). The CDR3 is 15 residues long. Trimming took off 3 bases at V and 9 bases at J, with 18 bases between the two ends. The CDR3 loop is CASSFGGTGRWPQHF. The CDR3 DNA reads TGTGCCAGCAGTTTTGGCGGGACGGGCAGGTGGCCCCAGCATTTT.

The chain has TRBV3-1 (or the pseudogene TRBV3-2) and TRBJ1-1, with D unresolved. V was cut by 4 bases and J by 7 bases, with 7 bases left in between. This CDR3 comprises 11 residues. CDR1 is LGHDT and CDR2 is YNNKEL in the germline V gene (reference sequence). CDR3 bases: TGTGCCAGCAGCCGACACAGTGAAGCTTTCTTT. Its protein is CASSRHSEAFF.

The rearrangement uses TRBV15 and TRBJ2-4; tentatively, D is TRBD1 (6 bases). CDR1 is LNHNV, CDR2 YYDKDF, per germline (reference sequence). Trimming removed 2 bases at V and 6 bases at J, with 11 bases between. The CDR3 is 14 amino acids. The CDR3, as DNA: TGTGCCACCAGCAGACCCGGACAGCTAAACATTCAGTACTTC. Amino acids: CATSRPGQLNIQYF.

The V call is TRBV20-1, the J call TRBJ2-3; tentatively, D is TRBD2 (5 bases). The V gene's germline CDR1 is DFQATT and CDR2 SNEGSKA (reference sequence). This CDR3 has 15 amino acids. V was shortened by 3 bases and J by 1 base, with 14 bases between the two germline ends. CDR3 bases: TGCAGTGCTAGTAGCGACTTCCCTGGCACAGATACGCAGTATTTT. This translates into CSASSDFPGTDTQYF.

The chain couples TRBV28 to TRBJ2-1, with D possibly matching TRBD2 (6 bases). Between the trimmed V and J ends, which lost 8 bases and 2 bases, there was a span of 10 bases. CDR3 size: 13 residues. Germline V lookup: CDR1 MDHEN, CDR2 SYDVKM. The CDR3 DNA is TGTGCCAGCGGGAGGAAAACCTACAATGAGCAGTTCTTC. Amino acids: CASGRKTYNEQFF.